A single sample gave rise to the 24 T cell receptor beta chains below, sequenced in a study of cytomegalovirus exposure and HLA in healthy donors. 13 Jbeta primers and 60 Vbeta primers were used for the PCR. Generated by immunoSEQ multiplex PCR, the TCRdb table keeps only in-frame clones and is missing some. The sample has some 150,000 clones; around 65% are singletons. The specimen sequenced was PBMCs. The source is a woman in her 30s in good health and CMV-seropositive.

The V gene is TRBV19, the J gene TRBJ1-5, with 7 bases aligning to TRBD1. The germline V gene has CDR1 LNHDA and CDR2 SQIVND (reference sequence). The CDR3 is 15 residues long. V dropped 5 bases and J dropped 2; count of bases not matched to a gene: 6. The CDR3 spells CASSLHGQGNQPQHF. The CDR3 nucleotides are TGTGCCAGTAGTCTGCACGGACAGGGCAATCAGCCCCAGCATTTT.

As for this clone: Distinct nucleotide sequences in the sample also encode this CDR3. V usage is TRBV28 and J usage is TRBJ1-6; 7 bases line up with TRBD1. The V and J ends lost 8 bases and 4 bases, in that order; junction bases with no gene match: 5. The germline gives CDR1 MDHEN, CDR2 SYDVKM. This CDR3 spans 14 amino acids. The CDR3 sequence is CASAGTDYNSPLHF. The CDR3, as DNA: TGTGCCAGCGCTGGGACAGATTATAATTCACCCCTCCACTTT.

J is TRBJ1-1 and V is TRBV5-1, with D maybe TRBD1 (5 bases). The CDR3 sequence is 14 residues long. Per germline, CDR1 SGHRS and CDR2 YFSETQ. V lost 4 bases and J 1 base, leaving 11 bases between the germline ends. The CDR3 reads CASSTRQTNTEAFF. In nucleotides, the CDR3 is TGCGCCAGCAGCACCAGACAGACGAACACTGAAGCTTTCTTT.

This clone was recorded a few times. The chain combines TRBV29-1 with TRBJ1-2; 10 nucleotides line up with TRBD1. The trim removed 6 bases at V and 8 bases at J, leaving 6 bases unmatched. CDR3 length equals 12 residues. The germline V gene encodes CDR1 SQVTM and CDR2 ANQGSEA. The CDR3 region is CSVDRGPGGYTF. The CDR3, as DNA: TGCAGCGTCGACAGGGGGCCGGGCGGCTACACCTTC.

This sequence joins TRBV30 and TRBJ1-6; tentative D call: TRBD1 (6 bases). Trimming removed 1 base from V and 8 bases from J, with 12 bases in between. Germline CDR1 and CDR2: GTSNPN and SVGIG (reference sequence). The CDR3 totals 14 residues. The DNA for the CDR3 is TGTGCCTGGAGTGCCACAGGGAACGATTCACCCCTCCACTTT. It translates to CAWSATGNDSPLHF.

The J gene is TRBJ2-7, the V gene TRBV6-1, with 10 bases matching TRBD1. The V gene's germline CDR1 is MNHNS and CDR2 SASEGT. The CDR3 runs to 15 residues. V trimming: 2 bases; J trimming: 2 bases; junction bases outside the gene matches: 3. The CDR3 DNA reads TGTGCCAGCAGTGAATGGACAGGGGGGGCCTACGAGCAGTACTTC. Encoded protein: CASSEWTGGAYEQYF.

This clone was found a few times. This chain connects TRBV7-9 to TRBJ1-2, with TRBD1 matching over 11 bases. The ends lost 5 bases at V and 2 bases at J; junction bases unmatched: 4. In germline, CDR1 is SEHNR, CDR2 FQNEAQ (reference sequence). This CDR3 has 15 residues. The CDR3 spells CASSRGDRGNYGYTF. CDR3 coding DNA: TGTGCCAGCAGCAGGGGGGACAGGGGGAACTATGGCTACACCTTC.

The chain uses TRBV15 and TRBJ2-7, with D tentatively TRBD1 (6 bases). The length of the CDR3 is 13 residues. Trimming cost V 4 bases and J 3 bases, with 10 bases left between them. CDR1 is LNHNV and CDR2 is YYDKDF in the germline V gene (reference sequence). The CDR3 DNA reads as TGTGCCACCAGCACCGGGACAATCTACGAGCAGTACTTC. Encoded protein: CATSTGTIYEQYF.

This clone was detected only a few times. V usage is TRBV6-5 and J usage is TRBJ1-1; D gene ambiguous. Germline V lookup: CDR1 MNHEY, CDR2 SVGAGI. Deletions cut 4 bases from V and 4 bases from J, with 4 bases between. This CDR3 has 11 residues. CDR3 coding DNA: TGTGCCAGCAGTTCTGTCACTGAAGCTTTCTTT. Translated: CASSSVTEAFF.

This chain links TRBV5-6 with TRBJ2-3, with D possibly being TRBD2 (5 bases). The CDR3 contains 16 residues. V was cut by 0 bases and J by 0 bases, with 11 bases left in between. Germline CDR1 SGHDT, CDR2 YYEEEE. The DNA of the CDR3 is TGTGCCAGCAGCTTGGGATCTAGCTACAGCACAGATACGCAGTATTTT. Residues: CASSLGSSYSTDTQYF.

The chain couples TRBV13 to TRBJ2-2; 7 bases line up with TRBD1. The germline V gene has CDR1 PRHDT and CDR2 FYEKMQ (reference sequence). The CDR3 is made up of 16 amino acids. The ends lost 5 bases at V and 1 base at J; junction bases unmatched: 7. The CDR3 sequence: CASSPGGSQNTGELFF. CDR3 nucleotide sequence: TGTGCCAGCAGCCCAGGGGGTAGTCAGAACACCGGGGAGCTGTTTTTT.

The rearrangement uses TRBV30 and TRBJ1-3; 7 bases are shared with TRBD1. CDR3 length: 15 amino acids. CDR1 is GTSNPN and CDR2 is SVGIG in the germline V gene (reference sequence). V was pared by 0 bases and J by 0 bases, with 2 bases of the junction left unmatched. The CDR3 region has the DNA TGTGCCTGGAGTGTCGGGACAGTCTCTGGAAACACCATATATTTT. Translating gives CAWSVGTVSGNTIYF.

CDR3 bases: TGTGCCTGGACGGGCGCAGGGGGAATCACAGATACGCAGTATTTT. It specifies CAWTGAGGITDTQYF. V and J are TRBV30 and TRBJ2-3; 7 positions match TRBD1. The V gene end was trimmed by 4 bases and the J gene end by 2 bases; junction bases not matched to a gene: 9. CDR3 length: 15 residues. The germline gives CDR1 GTSNPN, CDR2 SVGIG (reference sequence).

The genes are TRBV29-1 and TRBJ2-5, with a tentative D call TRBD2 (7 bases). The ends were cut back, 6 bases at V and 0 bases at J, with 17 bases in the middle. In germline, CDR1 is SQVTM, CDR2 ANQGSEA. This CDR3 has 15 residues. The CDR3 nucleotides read TGCAGCGTACAGGGCGTAGCGGGCTACCAAGAGACCCAGTACTTC. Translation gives CSVQGVAGYQETQYF.

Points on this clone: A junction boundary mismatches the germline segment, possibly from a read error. The CDR3 region is CAWSVRDRVLF. The CDR3 DNA reads TGTGCCTGGAGTGTTCGGGACAGGGTTCTTTTC. This chain uses TRBV30 with TRBJ2-7; 9 bases line up with TRBD1. CDR1 is GTSNPN and CDR2 is SVGIG in the germline V gene (reference sequence). CDR3 size: 11 residues.

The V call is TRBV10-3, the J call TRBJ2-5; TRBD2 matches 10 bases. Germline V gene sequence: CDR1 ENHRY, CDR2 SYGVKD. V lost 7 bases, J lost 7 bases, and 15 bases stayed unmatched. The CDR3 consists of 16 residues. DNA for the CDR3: TGTGCCATCATGGGCGATGGGCTAGCGGGAGCGAGGACCCAGTACTTC. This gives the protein CAIMGDGLAGARTQYF.

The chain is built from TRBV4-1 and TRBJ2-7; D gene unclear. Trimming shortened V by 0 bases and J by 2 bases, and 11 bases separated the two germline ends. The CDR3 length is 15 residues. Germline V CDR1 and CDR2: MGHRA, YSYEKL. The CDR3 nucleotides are TGCGCCAGCAGCCAAGACAGGTCCCCCACCTACGAGCAGTACTTC. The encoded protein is CASSQDRSPTYEQYF.

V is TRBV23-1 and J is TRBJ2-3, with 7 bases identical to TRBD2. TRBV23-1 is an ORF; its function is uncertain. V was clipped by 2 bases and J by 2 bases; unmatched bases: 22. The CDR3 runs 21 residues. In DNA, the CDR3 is TGCGCCAGCAGTCAACTGCGGGCAGGGAGGTACGGCGGACTAGACACAGATACGCAGTATTTT. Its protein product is CASSQLRAGRYGGLDTDTQYF.

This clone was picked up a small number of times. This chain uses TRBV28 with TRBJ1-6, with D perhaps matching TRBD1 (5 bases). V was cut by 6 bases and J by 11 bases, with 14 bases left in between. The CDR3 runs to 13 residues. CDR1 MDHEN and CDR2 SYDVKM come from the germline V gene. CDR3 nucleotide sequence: TGTGCCAGCAGGACCCAGGGTGGGACACCCCTCCACTTT. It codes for CASRTQGGTPLHF. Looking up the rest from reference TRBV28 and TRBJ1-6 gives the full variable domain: DVKVTQSSRYLVKRTGEKVFLECVQDMDHENMFWYRQDPGLGLRLIYFSYDVKMKEKGDIPEGYSVSREKKERFSLILESASTNQTSMYLCASRTQGGTPLHFGNGTRLTVT.

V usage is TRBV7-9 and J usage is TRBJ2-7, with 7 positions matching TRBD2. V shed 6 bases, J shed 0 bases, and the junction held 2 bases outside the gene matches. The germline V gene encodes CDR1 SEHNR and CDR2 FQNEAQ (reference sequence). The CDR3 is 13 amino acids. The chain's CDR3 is CASRGGSSYEQYF. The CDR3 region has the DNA TGTGCCAGCAGGGGCGGGAGCTCCTACGAGCAGTACTTC.

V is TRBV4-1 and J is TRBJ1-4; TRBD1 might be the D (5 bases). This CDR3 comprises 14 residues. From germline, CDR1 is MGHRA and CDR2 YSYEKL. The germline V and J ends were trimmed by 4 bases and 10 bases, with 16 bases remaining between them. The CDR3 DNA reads TGCGCCAGCAGCCTCAGTGCACTGGGGGGAAAACTGTTTTTT. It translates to CASSLSALGGKLFF.

The CDR3, as DNA: TGCGCCAGCAGCCAAGTGGGAGGCGGCTTCAAAAGGCCCCAGCATTTT. Its translation is CASSQVGGGFKRPQHF. The rearrangement joins TRBV4-1 to TRBJ1-5; D call uncertain. Trimming took 1 base from V and 9 from J, leaving 19 bases between them. The CDR3 covers 16 residues. Germline CDR1 MGHRA, CDR2 YSYEKL.

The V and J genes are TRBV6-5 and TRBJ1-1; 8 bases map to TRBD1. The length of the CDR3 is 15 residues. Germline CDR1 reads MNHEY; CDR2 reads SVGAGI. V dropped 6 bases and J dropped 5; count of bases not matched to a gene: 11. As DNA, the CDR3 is TGTGCCAGCAGCCGACTACAGGGGGGATGGACTGAAGCTTTCTTT. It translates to CASSRLQGGWTEAFF.

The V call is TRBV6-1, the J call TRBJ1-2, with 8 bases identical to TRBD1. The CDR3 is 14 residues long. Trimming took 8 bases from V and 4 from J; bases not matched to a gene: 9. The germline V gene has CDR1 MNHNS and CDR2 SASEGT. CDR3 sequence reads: CASRNRGEAYGYTF. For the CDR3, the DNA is TGTGCCAGCCGTAACAGGGGGGAGGCCTATGGCTACACCTTC.